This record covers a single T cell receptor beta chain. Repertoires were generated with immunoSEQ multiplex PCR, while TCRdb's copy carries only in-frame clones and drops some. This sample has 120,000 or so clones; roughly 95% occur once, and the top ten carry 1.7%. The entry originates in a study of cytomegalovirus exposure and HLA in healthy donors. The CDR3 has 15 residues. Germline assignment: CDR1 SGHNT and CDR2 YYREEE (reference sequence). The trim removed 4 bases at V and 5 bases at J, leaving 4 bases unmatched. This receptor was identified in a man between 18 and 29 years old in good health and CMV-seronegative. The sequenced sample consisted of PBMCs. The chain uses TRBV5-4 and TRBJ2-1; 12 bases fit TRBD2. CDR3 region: CASSEGLAGHNEQFF. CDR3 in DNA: TGTGCCAGCAGCGAGGGACTAGCGGGTCACAATGAGCAGTTCTTC.